These 26 T cell receptor beta chains were sequenced from one sample in a study of Tregs in tolerant kidney transplant recipients. Here immunoSEQ multiplex PCR was the method, and the copy in TCRdb shows in-frame clones only, minus some. The sample carries 200,000 to 300,000 clones, 84% recorded once. The sequenced sample consisted of CD4+ T cells from blood. Receptors originate from a human donor in good health.

This rearrangement joins TRBV5-5 to TRBJ2-5, with D unresolved. The CDR3 length is 14 residues. V gave up 1 base and J gave up 1 base, with 8 bases separating them. CDR1 and CDR2 (germline): SGHKS, YYEKEE (reference sequence). The CDR3 nucleotides are TGTGCCAGCAGCTTGACAGCAAGCCAAGAGACCCAGTACTTC. This translates into CASSLTASQETQYF.

On this clone itself: At the DNA level, this CDR3 is encoded by other sequences in the same sample as well. The chain joins TRBV7-8 to TRBJ2-7; D not certain. The CDR3 is 18 residues long. Trimming shortened V by 5 bases and J by 0 bases, and 23 bases separated the two germline ends. Germline V gene lookup returns CDR1 SGHVS and CDR2 FQNEAQ. The CDR3 sequence is CASSPPVGVPSSSYEQYF. The CDR3 DNA is TGTGCCAGCAGCCCCCCCGTTGGAGTCCCCTCCTCCTCCTACGAGCAGTACTTC.

This clone appeared a few times. This chain joins TRBV5-1 and TRBJ2-5; D is possibly TRBD2 (6 bases). Germline CDR1 is SGHRS and CDR2 is YFSETQ. CDR3 length: 14 amino acids. Between the trimmed V and J ends, which lost 1 base and 1 base, there was a span of 8 bases. The CDR3 DNA is TGCGCCAGCAGCTTGACTAGCCTCCAAGAGACCCAGTACTTC. This gives the protein CASSLTSLQETQYF.

This chain uses TRBV5-1 with TRBJ2-5; 9 bases fit TRBD2. CDR1 and CDR2 from the germline V gene are SGHRS and YFSETQ. V lost 2 bases to trimming and J lost 3 bases; unmatched junction nucleotides: 5. The CDR3 covers 15 residues. CDR3 bases: TGCGCCAGCAGCTTCGGCTTAGCGGGGGAAGAGACCCAGTACTTC. Its translation: CASSFGLAGEETQYF.

V usage is TRBV5-1 and J usage is TRBJ1-4, with a tentative D call TRBD1 (5 bases). Between the trimmed V and J ends, which lost 0 bases and 2 bases, there was a span of 8 bases. The germline V gene has CDR1 SGHRS and CDR2 YFSETQ. The CDR3 length is 15 residues. CDR3 nucleotide sequence: TGCGCCAGCAGCTTGGTCGGGACGACTAATGAAAAACTGTTTTTT. Amino acids: CASSLVGTTNEKLFF.

This chain connects TRBV5-4 to TRBJ2-1, with 15 bases fitting TRBD2. Germline values: CDR1 SGHNT, CDR2 YYREEE (reference sequence). The CDR3 has 17 residues. J was trimmed by 0 bases and V by 6 bases; bases with no gene match: 4. The CDR3 loop reads CASTGLAGGPSYNEQFF. The DNA of the CDR3 is TGTGCCAGCACCGGACTAGCGGGAGGGCCCTCCTACAATGAGCAGTTCTTC.

The V gene is TRBV5-1, the J gene TRBJ1-1, with a weak D call TRBD1 (5 bases). The germline V and J ends were trimmed by 3 bases and 4 bases, with 19 bases remaining between them. The germline CDR1 and CDR2 sequences are SGHRS and YFSETQ. The CDR3 spans 16 residues. Here the CDR3 DNA reads TGCGCCAGCAGCTCAACTGGCGGGGGGACGGGCACTGAAGCTTTCTTT. Residues: CASSSTGGGTGTEAFF. The variable domain in full, with the rest retrieved from reference TRBV5-1 and TRBJ1-1, is KAGVTQTPRYLIKTRGQQVTLSCSPISGHRSVSWYQQTPGQGLQFLFEYFSETQRNKGNFPGRFSGRQFSNSRSEMNVSTLELGDSALYLCASSSTGGGTGTEAFFGQGTRLTVV.

The chain links TRBV5-1 to TRBJ2-2; no definite D call. Germline CDR1 and CDR2: SGHRS and YFSETQ. The CDR3 contains 16 residues. Trimming stripped 4 bases from V and 6 bases from J, with 19 bases between. The CDR3 bases are TGCGCCAGCAGCCTTAAGGGTATTAGGACGTCCGGGGAGCTGTTTTTT. Encoded protein: CASSLKGIRTSGELFF.

This sequence joins TRBV7-2 and TRBJ2-3, with a weak D call TRBD2 (6 bases). The CDR3 spans 16 residues. The V gene lost 2 bases and the J gene lost 6 bases, with 18 bases spanning the gap. The V gene's germline CDR1 is SGHTA and CDR2 FQGNSA. The CDR3 nucleotides are TGTGCCAGCAGCTTACCCGGGACTTGGAAGTGGGATACGCAGTATTTT. This codes for CASSLPGTWKWDTQYF.

J is TRBJ2-1 and V is TRBV19, with 8 bases aligning to TRBD2. The germline V gene has CDR1 LNHDA and CDR2 SQIVND (reference sequence). The V and J ends lost 6 bases and 7 bases, in that order; junction bases with no gene match: 11. The length of the CDR3 is 15 residues. CDR3 region: CASRTRGGLANEQFF. DNA for the CDR3: TGTGCCAGTAGAACAAGGGGTGGACTAGCAAATGAGCAGTTCTTC.

V is TRBV15 and J is TRBJ2-2; 14 bases are shared with TRBD2. Germline V CDR1 and CDR2: LNHNV, YYDKDF (reference sequence). V was pared by 2 bases and J by 7 bases, with 6 bases of the junction left unmatched. CDR3 size: 17 residues. The CDR3 bases are TGTGCCACCAGCAGATCGGGACTAGCGGGAGCAGGCGGGGAGCTGTTTTTT. It yields the protein CATSRSGLAGAGGELFF.

The chain employs TRBV19 and TRBJ2-5; 9 positions agree with TRBD2. The V segment lost 10 bases and the J segment 5 bases; nucleotides outside the gene matches: 17. Germline V lookup: CDR1 LNHDA, CDR2 SQIVND (reference sequence). The CDR3 length is 16 residues. The chain's CDR3 is CATTAPAGGFMETQYF. The CDR3 nucleotides are TGTGCCACCACAGCCCCCGCGGGGGGGTTCATGGAGACCCAGTACTTC.

V gene TRBV18 combines with J gene TRBJ1-4, with TRBD1 identical over 11 bases. This CDR3 has 15 amino acids. V trimming: 5 bases; J trimming: 5 bases; junction bases outside the gene matches: 4. CDR1 and CDR2 from the germline V gene are KGHSH and LQKENI. CDR3 DNA sequence: TGTGCCAGCTCAATGGACAGGGGGCAGAATGAAAAACTGTTTTTT. Amino acids: CASSMDRGQNEKLFF.

The chain joins TRBV19 to TRBJ1-1; 7 bases are shared with TRBD1. From germline, CDR1 is LNHDA and CDR2 SQIVND (reference sequence). This CDR3 is built from 15 residues. J was trimmed by 3 bases and V by 3 bases; bases with no gene match: 7. The DNA for the CDR3 is TGTGCCAGTAGTATGGACAGGAGCCCCTACACTGAAGCTTTCTTT. It translates to CASSMDRSPYTEAFF.

V gene TRBV11-2 combines with J gene TRBJ2-7, with a tentative D call TRBD2 (6 bases). Deletions cut 2 bases from V and 1 base from J, with 9 bases between. The CDR3 totals 14 residues. Germline V gene data show CDR1 as SGHAT and CDR2 as FQNNGV. This chain's CDR3 is CASSLNGGSYEQYF. The CDR3, as DNA: TGTGCCAGCAGCTTAAACGGGGGATCCTACGAGCAGTACTTC. Full variable domain (remainder filled in from reference TRBV11-2 and TRBJ2-7): EAGVAQSPRYKIIEKRQSVAFWCNPISGHATLYWYQQILGQGPKLLIQFQNNGVVDDSQLPKDRFSAERLKGVDSTLKIQPAKLEDSAVYLCASSLNGGSYEQYFGPGTRLTVT.

This sequence joins TRBV30 and TRBJ2-7; 8 nucleotides agree with TRBD1. The germline V gene encodes CDR1 GTSNPN and CDR2 SVGIG (reference sequence). CDR3 length: 16 amino acids. V shed 2 bases, J shed 0 bases, and the junction held 9 bases outside the gene matches. Here the CDR3 reads CAWSLPDRENSYEQYF. CDR3 DNA: TGTGCCTGGAGTCTCCCGGACAGGGAAAACTCCTACGAGCAGTACTTC.

The chain carries TRBV10-1 and TRBJ2-7; D is tentatively TRBD1 or TRBD2 (5 bases each). V shed 0 bases and J shed 3 bases, with 18 bases lying between them. Germline values: CDR1 WNHNN, CDR2 SYGVQD (reference sequence). CDR3 length: 17 amino acids. CDR3 amino acids: CASSESGGPREGYEQYF. The CDR3 coding sequence is TGCGCCAGCAGTGAGTCTGGGGGACCCAGAGAGGGCTACGAGCAGTACTTC.

The rearrangement links TRBV18 to TRBJ2-5, with D maybe TRBD1 (5 bases). Trimming cost V 2 bases and J 2 bases, with 6 bases left between them. CDR1 and CDR2 (germline): KGHSH, LQKENI. The CDR3 spans 13 residues. In DNA form, the CDR3 reads TGTGCCAGCTCACCAAACAGGCAAGAGACCCAGTACTTC. Its protein is CASSPNRQETQYF.

The chain recombines TRBV27 with TRBJ2-2; the D call may be TRBD1 or TRBD2 (6 bases each). V was cut by 8 bases and J by 2 bases, with 12 bases left in between. The CDR3 has 14 amino acids. Germline lookup yields CDR1 MNHEY and CDR2 SMNVEV (reference sequence). Written as DNA, the CDR3 is TGTGCCAGCTGCGGGACATTTAACACCGGGGAGCTGTTTTTT. This translates into CASCGTFNTGELFF.

The chain combines TRBV6-1 with TRBJ1-2; D is possibly TRBD1 (6 bases). The CDR3 is 15 residues long. Germline V gene data show CDR1 as MNHNS and CDR2 as SASEGT. V gave up 10 bases and J gave up 4 bases, with 22 bases separating them. The CDR3 here is CATSGRPGGSYGYTF. DNA for the CDR3: TGTGCCACCTCAGGGAGACCCGGGGGCAGCTATGGCTACACCTTC.

The CDR3: CASKDRVYSYEQYF. Here the CDR3 DNA reads TGTGCCAGCAAAGACAGGGTTTACTCCTACGAGCAGTACTTC. The V gene is TRBV6-1, the J gene TRBJ2-7; 7 nucleotides match TRBD1. The CDR3 covers 14 residues. Trimming at V came to 7 bases and at J to 0 bases, leaving 6 bases not matched to a gene. Germline V gene sequence: CDR1 MNHNS, CDR2 SASEGT.

The genes are TRBV9 and TRBJ1-1, with a weak D call TRBD1 (5 bases). Germline V gene lookup returns CDR1 SGDLS and CDR2 YYNGEE. The CDR3 contains 14 residues. V was clipped by 3 bases and J by 1 base, with 10 bases between them. Written as DNA, the CDR3 is TGTGCCAGCAGCGCAGACAGTAAGAACACTGAAGCTTTCTTT. Its protein is CASSADSKNTEAFF.

The CDR3 DNA reads as TGTGCCAGCAGCCCACCGGGAATCCAGGACTATGGCTACACCTTC. It specifies CASSPPGIQDYGYTF. This chain uses TRBV6-5 with TRBJ1-2; D gene ambiguous. V dropped 6 bases and J dropped 3 bases, with 17 bases sitting between them. Germline V gene sequence: CDR1 MNHEY, CDR2 SVGAGI. The CDR3 contains 15 residues.

This chain links TRBV2 with TRBJ1-1, with a possible D match to TRBD1 (5 bases). Between the trimmed V and J ends, which lost 5 bases and 2 bases, there was a span of 9 bases. The CDR3 spans 13 residues. Germline values: CDR1 SNHLY, CDR2 FYNNEI. The CDR3 DNA is TGTGCCAGCAGTCGACAGATAAACACTGAAGCTTTCTTT. This encodes CASSRQINTEAFF.

The count of this clone is one. The chain combines TRBV5-1 with TRBJ2-5; D gene uncertain. The end of the DNA is better explained by TRBJ2-7, so the J call may be wrong. CDR3 length: 14 residues. The germline V gene has CDR1 SGHRS and CDR2 YFSETQ. CDR3 sequence (DNA): TGCGCCAGCAGCTACTCTCGAGGATCCTACGAGCAGTACTTC. Translated, it gives CASSYSRGSYEQYF.

The rearrangement uses TRBV19 and TRBJ1-5; the D gene is possibly TRBD1 (6 bases). The CDR3 length is 15 residues. V was shortened by 1 base and J by 3 bases, with 10 bases between the two germline ends. CDR1 and CDR2 from the germline V gene are LNHDA and SQIVND (reference sequence). The CDR3 DNA sequence: TGTGCCAGTAGTATAGGAGACAGGACCAATCAGCCCCAGCATTTT. It codes for CASSIGDRTNQPQHF.